What follows is one T cell receptor (beta chain) and its context. The data are from a study of blood T cell repertoires in COVID-19. Study background: PBMCs, B-cell-depleted T cells, or T cells were the source of the cDNA or gDNA that made up the material.

Only in-frame clones appear in the TCRdb table, and some are missing; sequencing was by immunoSEQ multiplex PCR. Counted here are 200,000 to 250,000 clones, over 80% occurring once; the ten biggest clones make up approximately 0.9%. The germline CDR1 and CDR2 sequences are LGHDT and YNNKEL (reference sequence). This CDR3 is built from 14 residues. The V segment lost 4 bases and the J segment 3 bases; nucleotides outside the gene matches: 5. The sample consisted of PBMCs or T cells enriched from blood (not recorded which). This sequence was found in a man in his fifties who had been exposed to COVID-19. The chain couples TRBV3-1 (or the pseudogene TRBV3-2) to TRBJ1-2; 7 nucleotides agree with TRBD1. In DNA, the CDR3 is TGTGCCAGCAGCCCCGACAGGGACTACTATGGCTACACCTTC. Translated: CASSPDRDYYGYTF.